This TCR beta chain was documented in a study of blood T cell repertoires in COVID-19. As for the study in general: COVID-19 samples, acute and convalescent, were from the United States, Italy and Spain.

Per the authors' pipeline: Reference gene primer amplification yielded estimated nucleated cell counts. The repertoire was sequenced with immunoSEQ multiplex PCR; TCRdb's copy has only in-frame clones and lacks some. V and J calls and clone size come straight from that table; D and trimming were deduced from the DNA. This table has over 400,000 clones, around nine tenths appearing once. The CDR3 extends over 16 amino acids. Germline values: CDR1 LGHDT, CDR2 YNNKEL (reference sequence). V lost 4 bases, J lost 1 base, and 8 bases stayed unmatched. The V gene is TRBV3-1 (or the pseudogene TRBV3-2), the J gene TRBJ2-5; TRBD2 matches at 8 bases. Sequences were obtained from PBMCs or T cells enriched from blood (not recorded which). This sequence was found in a woman aged 55-75 years who had recovered from COVID-19. The CDR3 reads CASSRTFAGGQETQYF. In nucleotides, the CDR3 is TGTGCCAGCAGCCGGACATTTGCGGGGGGCCAAGAGACCCAGTACTTC.